These T cell receptor beta chains were read from a single sample in a study of cytomegalovirus exposure and HLA in healthy donors. Method: immunoSEQ multiplex PCR; TCRdb's copy keeps in-frame clones and lacks some. The data show about 150,000 clones, more than 70% seen once. Sequenced sample: PBMCs. Receptors originate from a man in his thirties or forties in good health and CMV-seronegative. The CDR3 runs from the conserved cysteine through the conserved F or W. D genes are given only for firm matches. A row's size may be missing; if present it is once, few, many or a size class.

V	D	size	J	DNA	CDR3
TRBV7-9	-	-	TRBJ1-4	TGTGCCAGCAGCTTAGGGACAGCAACTAATGAAAAACTGTTTTTT	CASSLGTATNEKLFF
TRBV10-3	-	-	TRBJ2-5	TGTGCCACGTCCAGGGGTATCAAGGAGACCCAGTACTTC	CATSRGIKETQYF
TRBV14	TRBD1	-	TRBJ2-7	TGTGCCAGCAGCAATCTGGGACAGGGGTTTAGCTCCTACGAGCAGTACTTC	CASSNLGQGFSSYEQYF
TRBV9	TRBD2	-	TRBJ2-1	TGTGCCAGCAGCCCCCAGGAGCGGGGGACGGTTGAGCAGTTCTTC	CASSPQERGTVEQFF
TRBV28	TRBD2	-	TRBJ2-7	TGTGCCAGTAGCGGGGGTACCTACGAGCAGTACTTC	CASSGGTYEQYF
TRBV2	TRBD2	-	TRBJ2-7	TGTGCCAGCAGTGAAGGTAGCGGGGGATACTACGAGCAGTACTTC	CASSEGSGGYYEQYF
TRBV5-1	TRBD1	-	TRBJ1-1	TGCGCCAGCAGCTTGGAGACAGGGCTTGCGGCTTTCTTT	CASSLETGLAAFF
TRBV7-9	TRBD2	few	TRBJ2-5	TGTGCCAGCAGCCCCGGGGGGGTTCGGGAGACCCAGTACTTC	CASSPGGVRETQYF
TRBV29-1	TRBD1	-	TRBJ1-4	TGCAGCGTGCCGGGACAGGCAAATGAAAAACTGTTTTTT	CSVPGQANEKLFF
TRBV5-1	TRBD1	-	TRBJ2-4	TGCGCCAGCAGCTCCGGGACAGGGAACATTCAGTACTTC	CASSSGTGNIQYF
TRBV27	TRBD2	-	TRBJ2-7	TGTGCCAGCAGCCCGTGGACTAGCGGAAACTACGAGCAGTACTTC	CASSPWTSGNYEQYF
TRBV9	-	-	TRBJ2-3	TGTGCCAGCAGCGTAGACCCAGGGGCTAGCACAGATACGCAGTATTTT	CASSVDPGASTDTQYF
TRBV19	TRBD2	-	TRBJ2-1	TGTGCCAGTAGTATCAGGGATTCCGGGACTACCTACAATGAGCAGTTCTTC	CASSIRDSGTTYNEQFF
TRBV9	TRBD2	-	TRBJ2-4	TGTGCCAGCAGCGTAGGTCGTACCGGGACTAGCGGGAGCTGGGACATTCAGTACTTC	CASSVGRTGTSGSWDIQYF
TRBV19	-	-	TRBJ1-2	TGTGCCAGTAGTGGGGGCCGGGACGCTGATTATGGCTACACCTTC	CASSGGRDADYGYTF
TRBV5-4	-	-	TRBJ1-1	TGTGCCAGCAGCTTGGAAGGGAGAACTGAAGCTTTCTTT	CASSLEGRTEAFF
TRBV9	-	-	TRBJ1-1	TGTGCCAGCAGGAGGGTGGGGGGAGCTTTCTTT	CASRRVGGAFF
TRBV28	-	-	TRBJ2-1	TGTGCCAGCAGTTTGGAGAATGTCGCAGACAATGAGCAGTTCTTC	CASSLENVADNEQFF
TRBV19	TRBD2	-	TRBJ2-3	TGTGCCAGTAGTATCCCCCCCCAGCGGGGGGGGAAAGATACGCAGTATTTT	CASSIPPQRGGKDTQYF
TRBV7-3	TRBD1	-	TRBJ2-3	TGTGCCAGCAGCGACAGGGGTACGGGCACAGATACGCAGTATTTT	CASSDRGTGTDTQYF
TRBV5-4	-	-	TRBJ1-1	TGTGCCAGCAGCTTGGAAGGGAGGAACACTGAAGCTTTCTTT	CASSLEGRNTEAFF
TRBV6-1	-	-	TRBJ1-1	TGTGCCAGCAGTGTAGAGATAGACACTGAAGCTTTCTTT	CASSVEIDTEAFF
TRBV4-1	TRBD2	-	TRBJ2-7	TGCGCCAGCAGCCAAGGGCCCAGCGGGGGCTACGAGCAGTACTTC	CASSQGPSGGYEQYF
TRBV2	TRBD1	few	TRBJ2-1	TGTGCCAGCAGTGTTTTGTCAGGGGGTGGCTATGAGCAGTTCTTC	CASSVLSGGGYEQFF
TRBV4-1	-	few	TRBJ1-1	TGCGCCAGCAGCTCGAATCAGGAAGCTTTCTTT	CASSSNQEAFF
TRBV11-3	TRBD2	-	TRBJ2-2	TGTGCCAGCAGCTTAGCGGCGGGGGACACCGGGGAGCTGTTTTTT	CASSLAAGDTGELFF
TRBV6-4	TRBD1	-	TRBJ2-4	TGTGCCAGCATGACAGGGGGTTGGCGGAACATTCAGTACTTC	CASMTGGWRNIQYF
TRBV7-3	-	-	TRBJ2-1	TGTGCCAGCAGCTTAATTGACGGGAGCGGTGAGCAGTTCTTC	CASSLIDGSGEQFF
TRBV7-2	TRBD1	-	TRBJ1-2	TGTGCCAGCAGCTTAGGGGGACAGAGTAACTATGGCTACACCTTC	CASSLGGQSNYGYTF
TRBV19	TRBD1	few	TRBJ2-1	TGTGCCAGTAGTATTCCTGGGACAGGGGTAAGGCAGTTCTTC	CASSIPGTGVRQFF
TRBV7-9	-	-	TRBJ2-7	TGTGCCAGCAGCCTAAGGGGGACCCTCTCCTACGAGCAGTACTTC	CASSLRGTLSYEQYF
TRBV4-1	TRBD2	-	TRBJ2-1	TGCGCCAGCAGACGGACTAGCGGGAGAGCCAATGAGCAGTTCTTC	CASRRTSGRANEQFF
TRBV5-6	-	-	TRBJ1-1	TGTGCCAGCAGCTCCCCATTGGCAGGGCGTAGCACTGAAGCTTTCTTT	CASSSPLAGRSTEAFF
TRBV7-9	-	-	TRBJ1-2	TGTGCCAGCAGCTCAGAGGATTTGGGGGGGAATGGCTACACCTTC	CASSSEDLGGNGYTF
TRBV27	-	-	TRBJ2-7	TGTGCCAGCAGTTTAATTTGGGCAGGCCCTACCTACGAGCAGTACTTC	CASSLIWAGPTYEQYF
TRBV4-1	TRBD1	few	TRBJ1-5	TGCGCCAGCAGCCGAGAACCGGGACAGCCTTATAGCAATCAGCCCCAGCATTTT	CASSREPGQPYSNQPQHF
TRBV11-2	-	-	TRBJ1-5	TGTGCCAGCAGCTTAGGGGTGCGGTATAGCAATCAGCCCCAGCATTTT	CASSLGVRYSNQPQHF
TRBV6-1	TRBD1	-	TRBJ1-2	TGTGCCAGCAGTGAAGTCGACAGGGTATCTGGCTACACCTTC	CASSEVDRVSGYTF
TRBV2	-	-	TRBJ2-1	TGTGCCAGCCGGAGAGGGGGCAATGAGCAGTTCTTC	CASRRGGNEQFF
TRBV7-9	-	-	TRBJ2-2	TGTGCCAGCAGCTTCCCCGACAGGCACGCGAACACCGGGGAGCTGTTTTTT	CASSFPDRHANTGELFF
TRBV7-9	TRBD1	-	TRBJ1-1	TGTGCCAGCAGCGCAGGGGGCAACACTGAAGCTTTCTTT	CASSAGGNTEAFF
TRBV6-1	-	-	TRBJ2-7	TGTGCCAGCAGCCCGACAAGTACCTACGAGCAGTACTTC	CASSPTSTYEQYF
TRBV4-1	-	few	TRBJ2-5	TGCGCCAGCAGCCAGTTGTCCTTAACGCGGGCCCAGTACTTC	CASSQLSLTRAQYF
TRBV10-3	TRBD1	once	TRBJ2-1	TGTGCCATCAGAAGGTCCCAGGGGGATAATGAGCAGTTCTTC	CAIRRSQGDNEQFF
TRBV4-1	-	once	TRBJ1-4	TGCGCCAGCAGCCAATGGACAAGGGAAAAACTGTTTTTT	CASSQWTREKLFF
TRBV25-1	-	-	TRBJ1-2	TGTGCCAGCAGTGGACAGCACTATGGCTACACCTTC	CASSGQHYGYTF
TRBV5-8	-	-	TRBJ2-1	TGTGCCAGCAGCTTGTTAGGGACTCACAATGAGCAGTTCTTC	CASSLLGTHNEQFF
TRBV6-1	-	-	TRBJ2-2	TGTGCCAGCAGTGACGACAGCGCGAACACCGGGGAGCTGTTTTTT	CASSDDSANTGELFF
TRBV15	-	few	TRBJ1-5	TGTGCCACCAGCAGAGACACATATAGCAATCAGCCCCAGCATTTT	CATSRDTYSNQPQHF
TRBV7-9	-	-	TRBJ1-4	TGTTCCAGCAGCCAAGGAGGGCTTGGGAATGAAAAACTGTTTTTT	CSSSQGGLGNEKLFF
TRBV7-9	TRBD1	-	TRBJ1-1	TGTGCCAGCAGATCGACAGGGATGAACACTGAAGCTTTCTTT	CASRSTGMNTEAFF
TRBV30	TRBD1	-	TRBJ2-7	TGTGCCTGGAGTCACGTGGGACAGGACTACGAGCAGTACTTC	CAWSHVGQDYEQYF
TRBV28	TRBD2	-	TRBJ2-1	TGTGCCAGCAGTTCCGGGTCGAGCGGGAGAGTCTATGAGCAGTTCTTC	CASSSGSSGRVYEQFF
TRBV2	-	-	TRBJ2-7	TGTGCCAGCAGTGAAAAGACGAGCTCCTGGGGAAGGGGTGGTTCCTACGAGCAGTACTTC	CASSEKTSSWGRGGSYEQYF